A selection of T cell receptor beta chains follows, all from one sample in a study of blood T cell repertoires in COVID-19. Repertoires were generated with immunoSEQ multiplex PCR, while TCRdb's copy carries only in-frame clones and drops some. The repertoire has just over 95,000 clones, about four fifths of them found once; the top ten carry more than 15%. The sequenced material came from peripheral blood. Receptors originate from a man older than 75 with acute or convalescent COVID-19. CDR3s include the opening cysteine and the closing phenylalanine or tryptophan. Each record gives: J gene, D gene, V gene, clone size, CDR3 DNA, CDR3 protein. A D gene is named only where the DNA matches it firmly. Clone sizes are given selectively: once, few, many, or a class where the clone is expanded.

>TRBJ2-5|.|TRBV3-1/TRBV3-2|.
TGTGCCAGCAGCAAATATACGGGGAAGACCCAGTACTTC
CASSKYTGKTQYF
>TRBJ1-4|.|TRBV11-2|once
TGTGCCAGCAGCTTAGATCGAGGGTCTAATGAAAAACTGTTTTTT
CASSLDRGSNEKLFF
>TRBJ1-1|.|TRBV9|.
TGTGCCAGCAGCGTAGCGGCCGGGACTGAAGCTTTCTTT
CASSVAAGTEAFF
>TRBJ1-2|.|TRBV28|.
TGTGCCAGCAGTCCCCGGGACATTGGCTATGGCTACACCTTC
CASSPRDIGYGYTF
>TRBJ2-1|.|TRBV11-2|.
TGTGCCAGCAGCTTATCGAGCAATGAGCAGTTCTTC
CASSLSSNEQFF
>TRBJ1-6|.|TRBV24-1|.
TGTGCCACCAGTGGTGAGAGCTCCTATAATTCACCCCTCCACTTT
CATSGESSYNSPLHF
>TRBJ1-5|TRBD1|TRBV7-9|.
TGTGCCAGCAGCTTAGTGGGGACAGGGGAAAAGCCCCAGCATTTT
CASSLVGTGEKPQHF
>TRBJ2-3|TRBD2|TRBV28|.
TGTGCCAGCAGTCCTACCGGGACTAGCGGGACTACGCAGTATTTT
CASSPTGTSGTTQYF
>TRBJ1-5|TRBD1|TRBV19|once
TGTGCCAGTAGTACCTCCGGACAGGTCAGCAATCAGCCCCAGCATTTT
CASSTSGQVSNQPQHF
>TRBJ2-1|.|TRBV9|.
TGTGCCAGCAGCGTAGGAGGAGGAACTAGCCTCGTACATGAGCAGTTCTTC
CASSVGGGTSLVHEQFF
>TRBJ1-2|.|TRBV5-1|.
TGCGCCAGCAGCTTGAGGCAGGCCTATGGCTACACCTTC
CASSLRQAYGYTF
>TRBJ2-1|.|TRBV9|.
TGTGCCAGCAGCGTAGGTACAGGCCAAAGGGACAATGAGCAGTTCTTC
CASSVGTGQRDNEQFF
>TRBJ1-6|.|TRBV30|.
TGTGCCTGGACCGGCGGCGCCGCCTATAATTCACCCCTCCACTTT
CAWTGGAAYNSPLHF
>TRBJ2-2|TRBD1|TRBV2|.
TGTGCCAGCAGTCGAAGACAGGGTGGCACCGGGGAGCTGTTTTTT
CASSRRQGGTGELFF
>TRBJ1-1|.|TRBV5-3|.
TGTGCCAGAAGCCCCACAGGTATGAACACTGAAGCTTTCTTT
CARSPTGMNTEAFF
>TRBJ2-7|.|TRBV29-1|.
TGCAGCGTTGGAACGGGGGCCTACGAGCAGTACTTC
CSVGTGAYEQYF
>TRBJ2-1|TRBD2|TRBV3-1/TRBV3-2|.
TGTGCCAGCAGGGGGACTAGCGGGAGTAGGTCCTACAATGAGCAGTTCTTC
CASRGTSGSRSYNEQFF
>TRBJ2-7|.|TRBV28|.
TGTGCCAGCAGTTTCCTGGAGCAGGGCAATTTCTACGAGCAGTACTTC
CASSFLEQGNFYEQYF
>TRBJ2-7|.|TRBV27|once
TGTGCCAGCAGTTTAAAAGGGGGAACCGGGACTACCCGTTACGAGCAGTACTTC
CASSLKGGTGTTRYEQYF
>TRBJ1-6|TRBD1|TRBV19|.
TGTGCCAGTAGTGGGACAGCAAATTCACCCCTCCACTTT
CASSGTANSPLHF
>TRBJ2-5|.|TRBV7-2|.
TGTGCCAGCAGCGCGCGGACAGGAGGGAAAGAGACCCAGTACTTC
CASSARTGGKETQYF
>TRBJ2-2|TRBD2|TRBV2|.
TGTGCCAGCAGTGATAGGACTAGCGGGGGTAGAGGGGAGCTGTTTTTT
CASSDRTSGGRGELFF
>TRBJ1-2|.|TRBV7-8|.
TGTGCCAGCAGCCCCCGGGTGGAGGAGGGCTACACCTTC
CASSPRVEEGYTF
>TRBJ1-2|TRBD1|TRBV19|.
TGTGCCAGTAAGATTACAGGACAGGGGAACTATGGCTACACCTTC
CASKITGQGNYGYTF
>TRBJ2-1|.|TRBV7-8|.
TGTGCCAGCAGCTTAAGAGGGACATTGCCTTCCTACAATGAGCAGTTCTTC
CASSLRGTLPSYNEQFF
>TRBJ2-3|TRBD1|TRBV24-1|.
TGTGCCACCATGGACAGGGGGTACACAGATACGCAGTATTTT
CATMDRGYTDTQYF
>TRBJ2-7|.|TRBV7-2|few
TGTGCCAGCAGCTTAGGAGCCTCCTACGAGCAGTACTTC
CASSLGASYEQYF
>TRBJ1-5|TRBD1|TRBV6-6|.
TGTGCCAGCAGTCTACAGGGGGAGCAGCCCCAGCATTTT
CASSLQGEQPQHF
>TRBJ1-1|.|TRBV5-4|.
TGTGCCAGCAGCTTGAGCTTGAACACTGAAGCTTTCTTT
CASSLSLNTEAFF
>TRBJ1-2|.|TRBV9|.
TGTGCCAGCAGCGTCCCTCCGGACAGTAGAGGTTCCTATGGCTACACCTTC
CASSVPPDSRGSYGYTF
>TRBJ2-3|.|TRBV9|few
TGTGCCAGCAGCGTAGAGCCAAACGGTGTGGATACGCAGTATTTT
CASSVEPNGVDTQYF
>TRBJ1-2|.|TRBV5-1|.
TGCGCCAGCAGCTCTAAGATCGACTATGGCTACACCTTC
CASSSKIDYGYTF
>TRBJ1-1|.|TRBV12-3/TRBV12-4|once
TGTGCCAGCACCCCTACTAGGGCCTCTGAAGCTTTCTTT
CASTPTRASEAFF
>TRBJ1-6|TRBD1|TRBV7-2|.
TGTGCCAGCAGCCAAGGAGTACCGGGACAGGGGGGATCACCCCTCCACTTT
CASSQGVPGQGGSPLHF
>TRBJ1-2|.|TRBV27|medium-sized
TGTGCCAGCAGTTTATCGGGACTCCCTGGCTACACCTTC
CASSLSGLPGYTF
>TRBJ2-5|TRBD1|TRBV30|.
TGTGCCTGGAGTGCTCGACAGGGGGAGACCCAGTACTTC
CAWSARQGETQYF
>TRBJ2-2|TRBD2|TRBV5-4|once
TGTGCCAGCAGCTTGGCTGGCGTGAGACTAGCGGACGTCGGGGAGCTGTTTTTT
CASSLAGVRLADVGELFF
>TRBJ2-3|TRBD1|TRBV6-2/TRBV6-3|.
TGTGCCAGCAGCCCCCGGGACAGGAAAGCGGATACGCAGTATTTT
CASSPRDRKADTQYF
>TRBJ1-1|TRBD1|TRBV18|.
TGTGCCAGCTCACAAGGGACAGCCATGAACACTGAAGCTTTCTTT
CASSQGTAMNTEAFF
>TRBJ2-3|TRBD2|TRBV5-1|.
TGCGCCAGCAGCGTCCCGGGACTAGCGGGGGGCGGCACAGATACGCAGTATTTT
CASSVPGLAGGGTDTQYF
>TRBJ2-7|TRBD2|TRBV18|.
TGTGCCAGCTCCCCAGGACTAGCGGGACCCGACGAGCAGTACTTC
CASSPGLAGPDEQYF
>TRBJ2-1|.|TRBV7-9|.
TGTGCCAGCAGCTTAGAGGGGACCGGGGGGCTCTCCTACAATGAGCAGTTCTTC
CASSLEGTGGLSYNEQFF
>TRBJ1-5|.|TRBV5-1|few
TGCGCCAGCAGCTTGGGCGGAAATAGCAATCAGCCCCAGCATTTT
CASSLGGNSNQPQHF
>TRBJ1-6|.|TRBV7-2|.
TGTGCCAGCAGCTTAGCGGTCGGCTCCTATAATTCACCCCTCCACTTT
CASSLAVGSYNSPLHF
>TRBJ1-1|.|TRBV7-2|.
TGTGCCAGCAGCTCGTACGGGGGGCTCGAAGCTTTCTTT
CASSSYGGLEAFF
>TRBJ2-2|TRBD2|TRBV4-3|.
TGCGCCAGCAGCCGCGAACGGGGGGCCGGGGAGCTGTTTTTT
CASSRERGAGELFF
>TRBJ1-4|TRBD1|TRBV7-2|.
TGTGCCAGCAGCCCTTATAAAAAACAGGGGTTGAATGAAAAACTGTTTTTT
CASSPYKKQGLNEKLFF
>TRBJ2-7|.|TRBV5-1|once
TGCGCCAGCAGCTCGATGACAGGACCTACGGGCGAGCAGTACTTC
CASSSMTGPTGEQYF
>TRBJ1-6|.|TRBV9|.
TGTGCCAGCAGCCCTGGACAGCTTAATTCACCCCTCCACTTT
CASSPGQLNSPLHF
>TRBJ1-5|.|TRBV2|.
TGTGCCACCCGACAAACTCATAGCAATCAGCCCCAGCATTTT
CATRQTHSNQPQHF
>TRBJ1-6|.|TRBV19|.
TGTGCCAGTAGTCACCAGGGGAGAAATTCACCCCTCCACTTT
CASSHQGRNSPLHF
>TRBJ2-7|.|TRBV6-6|few
TGTGCCAGCAGGCCAGGGGGGACCTACGAGCAGTACTTC
CASRPGGTYEQYF
>TRBJ1-5|TRBD1|TRBV10-2|.
TGCGCCAGCAGTGCCTATGGACAGGGCGATCAGCCCCAGCATTTT
CASSAYGQGDQPQHF
>TRBJ2-5|TRBD2|TRBV10-2|.
TGCGCCAGCGGGACTAGCGGCGGAGAGACCCAGTACTTC
CASGTSGGETQYF
>TRBJ2-3|.|TRBV11-2|.
TGTGCCAGCAGCCCCCACGGGGGTAGCACAGATACGCAGTATTTT
CASSPHGGSTDTQYF